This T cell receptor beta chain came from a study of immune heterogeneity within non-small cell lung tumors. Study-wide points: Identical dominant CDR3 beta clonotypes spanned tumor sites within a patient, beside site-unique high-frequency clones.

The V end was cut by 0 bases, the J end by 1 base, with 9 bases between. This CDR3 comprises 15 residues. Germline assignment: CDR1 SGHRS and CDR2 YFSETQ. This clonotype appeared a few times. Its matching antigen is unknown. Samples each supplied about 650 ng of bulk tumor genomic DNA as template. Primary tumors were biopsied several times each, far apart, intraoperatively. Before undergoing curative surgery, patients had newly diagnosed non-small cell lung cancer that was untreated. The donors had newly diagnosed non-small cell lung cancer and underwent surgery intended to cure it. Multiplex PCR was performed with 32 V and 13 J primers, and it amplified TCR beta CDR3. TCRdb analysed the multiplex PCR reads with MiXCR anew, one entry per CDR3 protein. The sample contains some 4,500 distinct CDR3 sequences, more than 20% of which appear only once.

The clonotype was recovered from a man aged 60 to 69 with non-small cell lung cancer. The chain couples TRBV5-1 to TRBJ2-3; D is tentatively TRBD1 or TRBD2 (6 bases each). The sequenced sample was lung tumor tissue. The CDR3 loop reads CASSLGGAGTDTQYF. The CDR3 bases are TGCGCCAGCAGCTTGGGGGGGGCGGGCACAGATACGCAGTATTTT.